Given below is one T cell receptor (beta chain) in context. Antigen unknown. This specimen comes from a study of CD8 T cells in Susac syndrome. General study results and limits: An acknowledgment was made by the study that its TCR sequencing and HLA analysis involved relatively few individuals.

Germline-derived CDR1 and CDR2 are DFQATT and SNEGSKA (reference sequence). The CDR3 runs to 15 residues. V was trimmed by 0 bases and J by 4 bases, leaving 13 bases between them. Random hexamers primed reverse transcription of about 0.45 to 1 ug RNA. TCRdb itself ran the immunoSEQ multiplex PCR reads through MiXCR, one entry per CDR3 protein. Of under 150,000 distinct CDR3 sequences listed, under 95% are singletons. Negative magnetic isolation gave CD8+ and CD4+ cells; FACS enriched CD8+ TEMRA. The receptor comes from a human donor with multiple sclerosis. This chain connects TRBV20-1 to TRBJ1-5, with D hard to call. The sequenced sample was CD8+ T cells from PBMCs. This chain's CDR3 is CSARDRRAPNQPQHF. CDR3 sequence (DNA): TGCAGTGCTAGAGATAGAAGGGCGCCGAATCAGCCCCAGCATTTT.